Presented here are 5 T cell receptor beta chains from one specimen sequenced in a study of cytomegalovirus exposure and HLA in healthy donors. PCR used 60 Vbeta primers and 13 Jbeta primers. Sequencing used immunoSEQ multiplex PCR; TCRdb keeps in-frame clones, though not all of them. The table records about 190,000 clones, 79% of them present only once. The sequenced sample consisted of PBMCs. The source is a woman under 30 in good health and CMV-seronegative.

The rearrangement joins TRBV9 to TRBJ2-3; 9 bases align to TRBD1. Per the germline V gene, CDR1 is SGDLS and CDR2 is YYNGEE. The V segment lost 3 bases and the J segment 2 bases; nucleotides outside the gene matches: 7. The CDR3 covers 16 residues. CDR3 sequence reads: CASSAARQGDTDTQYF. The CDR3, as DNA: TGTGCCAGCAGCGCCGCGCGACAGGGGGACACAGATACGCAGTATTTT.

Only a few counts were recorded for this clone. The chain joins TRBV27 to TRBJ2-5, with 9 bases that match TRBD1. Unmatched junction bases numbered 10, after V lost 5 bases and J lost 0 bases. The V gene's germline CDR1 is MNHEY and CDR2 SMNVEV (reference sequence). The CDR3 contains 17 residues. Here the CDR3 reads CASSENTGTGYQETQYF. CDR3 nucleotide sequence: TGTGCCAGCAGTGAGAATACCGGGACAGGGTACCAAGAGACCCAGTACTTC.

This chain joins TRBV25-1 and TRBJ1-1; TRBD1 might be the D (6 bases). V lost 6 bases to trimming and J lost 4 bases, with 15 bases between them. The CDR3 has 14 amino acids. Germline V CDR1 and CDR2: MGHDK, SYGVNS. This CDR3 is CASRRTESGTEAFF. CDR3 nucleotides: TGTGCCAGCAGGAGGACAGAGAGCGGCACTGAAGCTTTCTTT.

Turning to this clone: A read error may account for a junction end that differs from germline. The CDR3 is CASNVAGAYNEQFF. The DNA of the CDR3 is TGTGCCAGCAACGTAGCGGGGGCCTACAATGAGCAGTTCTTC. This chain joins TRBV9 and TRBJ2-1; 9 nucleotides align to TRBD2. Looked up from germline, CDR1 is SGDLS and CDR2 is YYNGEE. The CDR3 sequence is 14 residues long. Combining the CDR3 with reference TRBV9 and TRBJ2-1 gives the whole variable domain DSGVTQTPKHLITATGQRVTLRCSPRSGDLSVYWYQQSLDQGLQFLIQYYNGEERAKGNILERFSAQQFPDLHSELNLSSLELGDSALYFCASNVAGAYNEQFFGPGTRLTVL.

This clone showed up just once. The genes are TRBV28 and TRBJ1-3; 12 bases map to TRBD1. The CDR3 totals 19 residues. V gave up 7 bases and J gave up 9 bases; unmatched junction bases: 22. CDR1 MDHEN and CDR2 SYDVKM come from the germline V gene. CDR3 amino acids: CASTTERAAGQGASGTIYF. The CDR3 region has the DNA TGTGCCAGCACAACTGAAAGGGCAGCGGGACAGGGGGCTTCGGGCACCATATATTTT.